This T cell receptor beta chain was captured by sequencing in a study of blood T cells in healthy people across ages. Across the study: Per two T cells, about one barcoded beta molecule was captured through template switching.

Sample-barcoded 5' priming and a J-beta primer mix drove a second PCR of roughly 7 to 11 cycles. Every cDNA molecule carried a tag from a template-switch adaptor bearing 12 random nucleotides. MiXCR was run by TCRdb on the 5' RACE reads, yielding one entry per CDR3 protein. There are fewer than 2,000,000 distinct CDR3 sequences in the sample; 39% occur only once, and roughly 23% lies in the top ten. This CDR3 is 15 amino acids long. Per germline, CDR1 LGHNA and CDR2 YNFKEQ. V was pared by 0 bases and J by 5 bases, with 1 base of the junction left unmatched. Sequencing input: blood. This rearrangement joins TRBV4-2 to TRBJ1-5, with TRBD1 matching 10 bases. The receptor was derived from a human donor in good health. CDR3 nucleotides: TGTGCCAGCAGCCAAGAGGGACAGGGGCATCAGCCCCAGCATTTT. Amino acid sequence: CASSQEGQGHQPQHF.